This note documents a single T cell receptor beta chain sequence. The antigen it binds to is not known. Base qualities were left out, and no much larger clone turns up one base away. The data are from a study of blood T cell repertoires in COVID-19 (TCRdb year 2020). A note on the overall study: The collaborator samples originated in the United States, Italy and Spain and spanned the acute and convalescent phases of COVID-19. The material from the prospective study consisted of cDNA or gDNA derived from T cells, B-cell-depleted T cells, or PBMCs. Subjects who had been exposed to COVID-19, were actively infected with it, or had recovered from it provided the deeply sampled blood TCRbeta repertoires that made up the dataset. The repertoires were released in a freely available public database intended as a resource for research on the immune response to SARS-CoV-2. The samples were drawn from the first 160 participants of the ongoing ImmuneRACE study and from roughly 1,300 subjects provided by 6 global collaborators. Sample metadata almost always included a de-identified subject ID, COVID-19 status, age in years and sex. Where HLA class I and class II types were available, the types were taken from metadata supplied by the sample provider, not from assay-based typing. Summary of the overall study and its limitations: How much clinical and demographic metadata was included differed by source and by participant, and the metadata was provided uncurated.

There are 14 amino acids in the CDR3, from cysteine to phenylalanine inclusive. Just CDR3 DNA is preserved here, 42 bases in frame from base 1. V is pared back by 1 base and J by 4 bases, with 10 bases lying between the germline termini. Taken from the germline V gene, the CDR1 and CDR2 loops are SGHVS and FQNEAQ. Collaborating institutions collected whole blood in K2EDTA tubes following their own protocols. For TCRbeta analysis, collaborator samples were shipped as frozen whole blood, as isolated PBMCs, or as DNA extracted from either sample type. The immunoSEQ Assay, a bias-controlled multiplex PCR, was used to amplify TCRbeta CDR3 regions from genomic DNA. The source study handled its data this way. The number of nucleated cells in each sample was estimated from the amplification of reference gene primers within the assay. To quantify the absolute abundance of each unique TCRbeta CDR3 rearrangement, sequence reads were collapsed and filtered. For each sample, productive Simpson clonality was calculated as the square root of Simpson's diversity index over productive rearrangements. In its TCRdb copy, this immuneACCESS table keeps in-frame sequences only and misses some clones. Where compared with another copy, unresolved V genes explain less than half of these, and the others have no known cause. For V, J and clone size, that table is used; D and trimming come from the DNA. For this sample there are more than 70,000 clones; about 89% appear just once. The ten top clones hold more than 8% of the sample.

What was sequenced was peripheral blood. This TCR was recovered from a man aged 50 to 59 with acute or convalescent COVID-19. Recombination joined TRBV7-8 with TRBJ1-2; D gene: possibly TRBD1, on 6 matching bases. CDR3 sequence: CASSLEVDSYGYTF. The DNA sequence is TGTGCCAGCAGCTTAGAAGTGGACAGCTATGGCTACACCTTC.